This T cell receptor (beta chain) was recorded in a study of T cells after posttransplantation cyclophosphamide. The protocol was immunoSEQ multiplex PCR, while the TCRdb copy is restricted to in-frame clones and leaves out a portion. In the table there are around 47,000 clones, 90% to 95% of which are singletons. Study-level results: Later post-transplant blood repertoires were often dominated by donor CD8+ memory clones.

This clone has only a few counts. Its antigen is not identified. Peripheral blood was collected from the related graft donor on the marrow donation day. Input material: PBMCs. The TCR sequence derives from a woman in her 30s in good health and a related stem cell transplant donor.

The CDR3 coding sequence is TGTGCCAGCAGCTTAGACAGCCATAGCAATCAGCCCCAGCATTTT. It codes for CASSLDSHSNQPQHF. The chain links TRBV11-1 to TRBJ1-5; D is unclear. Germline V gene lookup returns CDR1 SGHAT and CDR2 FQDESV (reference sequence). There are 15 residues in the CDR3. Trimming stripped 1 base from V and 0 bases from J, with 7 bases between.